This is a list of T cell receptor beta chains from one sample in a study of graft-versus-host responses after intestinal transplantation. Clones were read by immunoSEQ multiplex PCR, and TCRdb kept only the in-frame ones, dropping some. This table holds more than 75,000 clones, under 95% found once. For these TCRs, the target antigens are not known. Sequencing was performed on unstimulated CD4+ T cells sorted from spleen or lymph node cells, taken before transplant. The receptors shown here come from a human donor who was the organ donor for an intestinal transplant. CDR3s include the opening cysteine and the closing phenylalanine or tryptophan. The D gene is left open where the match is weak. The listing skips clone size in some rows; elsewhere it reads once, few, many or a size class.

TRBV10-1	15	TRBD1	TRBJ2-3	-	TGCGCCAGCAGCGATCGGACAGGGGGCCAAGATACGCAGTATTTT	CASSDRTGGQDTQYF
TRBV6-5	15	TRBD1	TRBJ2-7	-	TGTGCCAGCAGTTACGGGACAGGGGGTTTTTACGAGCAGTACTTC	CASSYGTGGFYEQYF
TRBV9	19	TRBD2	TRBJ2-1	once	TGTGCCAGCAGCCCCCGTGGAGCGGGGGGCTTAGGGTTGGCCTATGAGCAGTTCTTC	CASSPRGAGGLGLAYEQFF
TRBV4-1	14	TRBD2	TRBJ2-7	-	TGCGCCAGCAGCCAAGATAGCGGGAGGTACGAGCAGTACTTC	CASSQDSGRYEQYF
TRBV6-1	14	TRBD2	TRBJ2-3	-	TGTGCCAGCTCCAGCGGGGGGAACACAGATACGCAGTATTTT	CASSSGGNTDTQYF
TRBV21-1	15	-	TRBJ2-2	-	TGTGCCAGCAGCGACAGGGATCCGAACACCGGGGAGCTGTTTTTT	CASSDRDPNTGELFF
TRBV10-1	14	-	TRBJ2-7	-	TGCGCCAGCAGTCCCGTCCCAACTCCCTACGAGCAGTACTTC	CASSPVPTPYEQYF
TRBV5-1	18	TRBD2	TRBJ2-5	-	TGCGCCAGCAGCTTGCGTAGCGGGGGATTCCTGGGACAAGAGACCCAGTACTTC	CASSLRSGGFLGQETQYF
TRBV4-1	16	-	TRBJ1-5	-	TGCGCCAGCAGCCAAGACTTTAGTTATAGCAATCAGCCCCAGCATTTT	CASSQDFSYSNQPQHF
TRBV5-8	18	-	TRBJ2-1	-	TGTGCCAGCAGCTTCCTTAGGGTCGGTTCCGCGGGGTACAATGAGCAGTTCTTC	CASSFLRVGSAGYNEQFF
TRBV7-2	15	-	TRBJ2-4	-	TGTGCCAGCAGCTTAGTCGCGGTTGGGGGGATCATTCAGTACTTC	CASSLVAVGGIIQYF
TRBV30	14	-	TRBJ1-2	-	TGTGCCTGGAGTCCAACACGGGTCTACTATGGCTACACCTTC	CAWSPTRVYYGYTF
TRBV7-9	17	TRBD2	TRBJ2-3	-	TGTGCCAGCAGCTTAGATGTCCTAGCGGGGGTGACAGATACGCAGTATTTT	CASSLDVLAGVTDTQYF
TRBV7-9	15	TRBD2	TRBJ2-3	-	TGTGCCAGCTTGAATAGCGGGAGAGGGGCAGATACGCAGTATTTT	CASLNSGRGADTQYF
TRBV5-1	16	TRBD2	TRBJ2-2	-	TGCGCCAGCAGCTCCCTTACCAGCGGGGTCACCGGGGAGCTGTTTTTT	CASSSLTSGVTGELFF
TRBV29-1	15	-	TRBJ1-2	-	TGCAGCGTTGATTTCGAGGGGGTGAAAAACTATGGCTACACCTTC	CSVDFEGVKNYGYTF
TRBV6-1	14	TRBD1	TRBJ1-2	-	TGTGCCAGCACTCCGGGACAGGGGAACTATGGCTACACCTTC	CASTPGQGNYGYTF
TRBV7-9	16	TRBD1	TRBJ1-1	-	TGTGCCAGCAGCTTTCCGGCAGGGGGGACAAACACTGAAGCTTTCTTT	CASSFPAGGTNTEAFF
TRBV25-1	15	-	TRBJ2-3	-	TGTGCCAGCAGTGAAGAGACTAGAAAAACAGATACGCAGTATTTT	CASSEETRKTDTQYF
TRBV19	16	TRBD2	TRBJ2-1	-	TGTGCCAGTAGGGCCCGGGGACTAGCGGGAGTGAATGAGCAGTTCTTC	CASRARGLAGVNEQFF
TRBV2	16	TRBD2	TRBJ2-7	-	TGTGCCAGCAGTGAAGCGAGGGCTAGCGGGAGTTACGAGCAGTACTTC	CASSEARASGSYEQYF
TRBV4-1	17	-	TRBJ2-2	-	TGCGCCAGCAGCCGAAGATCCCCCCAGTCGGGGAGCGGGGAGCTGTTTTTT	CASSRRSPQSGSGELFF
TRBV4-1	14	-	TRBJ2-2	-	TGCGCCAGCAGCCATCAGACAGTGTCCGGGGAGCTGTTTTTT	CASSHQTVSGELFF
TRBV28	15	TRBD2	TRBJ2-1	-	TGTGCCAGCAGCCCGGGCGGGAGGCTGTACAATGAGCAGTTCTTC	CASSPGGRLYNEQFF
TRBV6-1	16	-	TRBJ2-7	once	TGTGCCAGCAGTGAAGCGTTTGGGGGAGGATCCTACGAGCAGTACTTC	CASSEAFGGGSYEQYF
TRBV6-1	13	-	TRBJ2-1	-	TGTGCCAGCGATTCACCGGGTCCTTACAACCGGTTCTTC	CASDSPGPYNRFF
TRBV9	15	TRBD2	TRBJ2-3	-	TGTGCCAGCAGCGGGGGGGGGACCCGCACAGATACGCAGTATTTT	CASSGGGTRTDTQYF
TRBV7-9	15	-	TRBJ1-1	once	TGTGCCAGCAGCTTAGGGGGTCAGGGCGGAGTTGAAGCTTTCTTT	CASSLGGQGGVEAFF
TRBV2	15	TRBD1	TRBJ1-6	-	TGTGCCAGCAGCCAGGGGGGAGGAGGTAATTCACCCCTCCACTTT	CASSQGGGGNSPLHF
TRBV4-1	14	TRBD1	TRBJ1-2	-	TGCGCCAGCAGCCAAGTGACAGGGGAGAAAGGCTACACCTTC	CASSQVTGEKGYTF
TRBV7-9	11	TRBD2	TRBJ2-3	-	TGTGCCAGCACATCGTCGTCCGCGGGAGGCTTT	CASTSSSAGGF
TRBV5-1	12	-	TRBJ2-5	-	TGCGCCAGCAGCTTCCGGGAAGAGACCCAGTACTTC	CASSFREETQYF
TRBV11-2	18	TRBD2	TRBJ2-3	-	TGTGCCAGCAGCTTGGCCCGACTAGCGGGGGCAAGCACAGATACGCAGTATTTT	CASSLARLAGASTDTQYF
TRBV7-2	14	-	TRBJ2-5	-	TGTGCCAGCAGCTTTTTCGTTGCGGAGGGGACCCAGTACTTC	CASSFFVAEGTQYF
TRBV7-3	15	-	TRBJ2-1	-	TGTGCCAGCAGCTTAGCGGGACCCTCCTACAATGAGCAGTTCTTC	CASSLAGPSYNEQFF
TRBV4-2	17	-	TRBJ1-4	-	TGTGCCAGCAGCCTGGGACTTTTAAGTTCGCTTGGTGAAAAACTGTTTTTT	CASSLGLLSSLGEKLFF
TRBV6-5	13	-	TRBJ2-7	once	TGTGCCAGCAGTTACTCGGCAAGCTACGAGCAGTACTTC	CASSYSASYEQYF
TRBV19	11	-	TRBJ2-7	-	TGTGCCAGCCGCGGGTCCTACGAGCAGTACTTC	CASRGSYEQYF
TRBV4-1	16	TRBD2	TRBJ2-4	few	TGCGCCAGCAGCCAGGGTACTAGCGGGGGGGTCTACATTCAGTACTTC	CASSQGTSGGVYIQYF
TRBV10-3	14	TRBD1	TRBJ2-1	-	TGTGCCATCAGTGGTACAGGGGTCGACAATGAGCAGTTCTTC	CAISGTGVDNEQFF
TRBV11-3	15	TRBD1	TRBJ2-3	-	TGTGCCAGCAGCTATTACAGGGGTCTGACAGATACGCAGTATTTT	CASSYYRGLTDTQYF
TRBV10-1	13	TRBD1	TRBJ1-6	-	TGCGCCAGCGGGGGACAGGGGGTAACACCCCTCCACTTT	CASGGQGVTPLHF
TRBV28	15	-	TRBJ2-5	-	TGTGCCAGCAGTTCCCCCCTCGGGGGGCAGGAGACCCAGTACTTC	CASSSPLGGQETQYF